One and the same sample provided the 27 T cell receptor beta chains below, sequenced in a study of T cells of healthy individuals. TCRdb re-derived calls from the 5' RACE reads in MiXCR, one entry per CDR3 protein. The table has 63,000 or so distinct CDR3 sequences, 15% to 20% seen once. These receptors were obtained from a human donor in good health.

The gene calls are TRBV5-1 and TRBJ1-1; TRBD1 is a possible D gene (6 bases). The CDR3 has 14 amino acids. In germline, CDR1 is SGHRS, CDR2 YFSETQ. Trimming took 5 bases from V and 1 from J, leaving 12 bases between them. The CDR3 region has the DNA TGCGCCAGCAGATCCAGGACAGCGAACACTGAAGCTTTCTTT. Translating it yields CASRSRTANTEAFF.

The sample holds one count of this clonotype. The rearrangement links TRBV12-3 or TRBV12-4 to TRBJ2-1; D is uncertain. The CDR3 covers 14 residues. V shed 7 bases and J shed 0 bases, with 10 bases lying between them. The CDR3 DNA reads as TGTGCCAGCAAAGGTTCCAGCTCCTACAATGAGCAGTTCTTC. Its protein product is CASKGSSSYNEQFF.

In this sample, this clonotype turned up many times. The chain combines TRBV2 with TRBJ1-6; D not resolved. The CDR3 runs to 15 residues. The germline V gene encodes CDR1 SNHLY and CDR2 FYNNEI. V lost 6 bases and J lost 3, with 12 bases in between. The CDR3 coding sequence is TGTGCCAGCAGCACCGAGGGAGGCTATAATTCACCCCTCCACTTT. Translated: CASSTEGGYNSPLHF.

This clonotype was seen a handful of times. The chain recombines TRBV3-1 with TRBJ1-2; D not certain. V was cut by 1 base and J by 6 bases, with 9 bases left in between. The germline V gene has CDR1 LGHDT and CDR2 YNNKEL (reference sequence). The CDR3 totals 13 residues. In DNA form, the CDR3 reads TGTGCCAGCAGCCAAGGTGGCTACGATGGCTACACCTTC. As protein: CASSQGGYDGYTF.

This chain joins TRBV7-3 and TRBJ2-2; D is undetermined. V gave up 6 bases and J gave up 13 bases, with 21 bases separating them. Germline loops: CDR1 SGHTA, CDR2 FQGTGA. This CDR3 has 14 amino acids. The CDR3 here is CASSSQTGPRRLFF. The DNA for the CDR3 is TGTGCCAGCAGTTCTCAGACTGGACCCCGGCGGCTGTTTTTT.

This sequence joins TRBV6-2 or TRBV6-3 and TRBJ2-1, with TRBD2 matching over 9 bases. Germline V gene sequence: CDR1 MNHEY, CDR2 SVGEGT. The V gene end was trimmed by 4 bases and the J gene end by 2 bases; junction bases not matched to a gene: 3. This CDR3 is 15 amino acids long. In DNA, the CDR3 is TGTGCCAGCAGTTTTAGCGGGGGAACCTACAATGAGCAGTTCTTC. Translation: CASSFSGGTYNEQFF.

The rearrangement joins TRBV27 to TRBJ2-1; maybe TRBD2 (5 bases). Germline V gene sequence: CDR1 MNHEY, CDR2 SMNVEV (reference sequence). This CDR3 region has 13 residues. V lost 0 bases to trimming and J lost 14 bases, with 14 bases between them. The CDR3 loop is CASSLSGWRSKFF. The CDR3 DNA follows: TGTGCCAGCAGTTTATCAGGTTGGAGGAGTAAGTTCTTC.

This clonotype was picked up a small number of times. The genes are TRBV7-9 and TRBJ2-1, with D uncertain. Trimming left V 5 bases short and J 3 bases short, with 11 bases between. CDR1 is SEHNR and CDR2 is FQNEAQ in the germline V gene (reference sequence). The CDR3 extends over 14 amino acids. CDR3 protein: CASSPEARYNEQFF. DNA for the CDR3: TGTGCCAGCAGCCCAGAAGCCCGCTACAATGAGCAGTTCTTC.

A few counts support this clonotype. CDR3 sequence: CASSTSREKLFF. The DNA for the CDR3 is TGTGCCAGTAGCACCAGCAGAGAAAAACTGTTTTTT. The chain carries TRBV19 and TRBJ1-4; no clear D gene. The CDR3 consists of 12 residues. V was trimmed by 6 bases and J by 8 bases, leaving 10 bases between them. Germline loops: CDR1 LNHDA, CDR2 SQIVND (reference sequence).

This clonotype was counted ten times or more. DNA of the CDR3: TGTGCCAGCAGCCACAGCTCCTACGAGCAGTACTTC. It specifies CASSHSSYEQYF. The V gene is TRBV7-6, the J gene TRBJ2-7; D is ambiguous. The CDR3 is 12 amino acids. V was clipped by 5 bases and J by 0 bases, with 5 bases between them. Germline-derived CDR1 and CDR2 are SGHVS and FNYEAQ. Together with reference TRBV7-6 and TRBJ2-7, the CDR3 gives the full variable domain: GAGVSQSPRYKVTKRGQDVALRCDPISGHVSLYWYRQALGQGPEFLTYFNYEAQQDKSGLPNDRFSAERPEGSISTLTIQRTEQRDSAMYRCASSHSSYEQYFGPGTRLTVT.

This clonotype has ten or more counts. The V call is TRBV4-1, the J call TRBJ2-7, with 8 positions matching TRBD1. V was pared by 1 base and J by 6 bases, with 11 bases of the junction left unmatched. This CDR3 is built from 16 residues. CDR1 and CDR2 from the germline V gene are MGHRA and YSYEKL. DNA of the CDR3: TGCGCCAGCAGCCAAGGACGGGCCAGGGGGCATTCCGAGCAGTACTTC. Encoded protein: CASSQGRARGHSEQYF.

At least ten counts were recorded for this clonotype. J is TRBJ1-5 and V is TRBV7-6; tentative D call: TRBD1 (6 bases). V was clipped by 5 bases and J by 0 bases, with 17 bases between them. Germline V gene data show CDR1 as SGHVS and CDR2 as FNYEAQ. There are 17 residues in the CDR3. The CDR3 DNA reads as TGTGCCAGCAGCAGTGGGTTGGGGGGCTATAGCAATCAGCCCCAGCATTTT. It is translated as CASSSGLGGYSNQPQHF.

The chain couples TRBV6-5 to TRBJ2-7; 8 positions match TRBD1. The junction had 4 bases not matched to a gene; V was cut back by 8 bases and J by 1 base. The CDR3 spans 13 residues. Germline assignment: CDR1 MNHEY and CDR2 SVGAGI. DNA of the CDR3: TGTGCCAGCGGCGGGGACAGGTCCTACGAGCAGTACTTC. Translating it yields CASGGDRSYEQYF.

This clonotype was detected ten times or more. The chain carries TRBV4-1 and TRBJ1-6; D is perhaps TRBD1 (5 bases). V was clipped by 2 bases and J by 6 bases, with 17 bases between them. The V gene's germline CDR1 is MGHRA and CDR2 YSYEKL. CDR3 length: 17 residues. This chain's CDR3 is CASSQRSLRGSNSPLHF. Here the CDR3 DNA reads TGCGCCAGCAGCCAACGATCTCTCCGGGGGAGTAATTCACCCCTCCACTTT.

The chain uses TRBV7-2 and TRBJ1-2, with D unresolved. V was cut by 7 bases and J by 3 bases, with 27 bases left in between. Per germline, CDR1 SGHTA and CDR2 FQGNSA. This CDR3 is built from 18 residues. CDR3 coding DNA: TGTGCCAGCACCCCCCTTCTCGCTTCTAAAGTCCGTTACTATGGCTACACCTTC. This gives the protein CASTPLLASKVRYYGYTF.

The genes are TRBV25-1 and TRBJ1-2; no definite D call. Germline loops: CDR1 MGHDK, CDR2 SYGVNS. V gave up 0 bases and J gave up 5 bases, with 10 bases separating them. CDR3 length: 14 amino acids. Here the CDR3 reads CASSEYEELYGYTF. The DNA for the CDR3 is TGTGCCAGCAGTGAATATGAGGAGCTATATGGCTACACCTTC.

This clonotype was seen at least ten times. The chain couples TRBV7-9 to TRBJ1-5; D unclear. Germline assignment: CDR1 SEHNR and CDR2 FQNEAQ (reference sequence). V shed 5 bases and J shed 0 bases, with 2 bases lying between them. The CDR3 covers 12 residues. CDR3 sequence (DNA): TGTGCCAGCAGCCTTAGCAATCAGCCCCAGCATTTT. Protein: CASSLSNQPQHF.

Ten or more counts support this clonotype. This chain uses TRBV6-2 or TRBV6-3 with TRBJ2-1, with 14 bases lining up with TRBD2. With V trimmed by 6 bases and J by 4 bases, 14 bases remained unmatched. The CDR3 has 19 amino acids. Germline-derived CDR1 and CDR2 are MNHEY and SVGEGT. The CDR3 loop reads CASSRTSGGPRFNYNEQFF. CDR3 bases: TGTGCCAGCAGCCGGACTAGCGGGGGGCCCCGGTTCAATTACAATGAGCAGTTCTTC.

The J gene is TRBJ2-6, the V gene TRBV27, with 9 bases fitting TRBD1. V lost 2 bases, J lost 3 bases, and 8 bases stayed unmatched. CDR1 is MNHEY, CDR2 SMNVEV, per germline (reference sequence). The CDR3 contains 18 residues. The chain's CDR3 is CASSLAGTGIGGANVLTF. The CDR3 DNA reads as TGTGCCAGCAGTTTAGCCGGGACAGGGATAGGTGGGGCCAACGTCCTGACTTTC.

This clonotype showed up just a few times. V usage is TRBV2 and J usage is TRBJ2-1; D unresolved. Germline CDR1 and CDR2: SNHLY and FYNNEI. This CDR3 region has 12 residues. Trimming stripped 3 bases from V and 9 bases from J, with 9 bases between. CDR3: CASSDVRGEQFF. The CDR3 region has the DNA TGTGCCAGCAGTGATGTGCGCGGTGAGCAGTTCTTC.

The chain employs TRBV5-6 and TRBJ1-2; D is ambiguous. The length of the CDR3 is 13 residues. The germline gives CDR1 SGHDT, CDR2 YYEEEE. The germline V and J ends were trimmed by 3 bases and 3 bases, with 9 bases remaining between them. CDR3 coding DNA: TGTGCCAGCAGCTCAGGACCGCACTATGGCTACACCTTC. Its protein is CASSSGPHYGYTF.

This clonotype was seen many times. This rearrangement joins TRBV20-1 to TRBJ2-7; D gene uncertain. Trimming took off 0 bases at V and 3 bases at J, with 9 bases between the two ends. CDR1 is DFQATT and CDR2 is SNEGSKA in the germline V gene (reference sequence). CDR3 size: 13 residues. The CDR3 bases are TGCAGTGCTAGAGATCCTGGATACTACGAGCAGTACTTC. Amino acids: CSARDPGYYEQYF.

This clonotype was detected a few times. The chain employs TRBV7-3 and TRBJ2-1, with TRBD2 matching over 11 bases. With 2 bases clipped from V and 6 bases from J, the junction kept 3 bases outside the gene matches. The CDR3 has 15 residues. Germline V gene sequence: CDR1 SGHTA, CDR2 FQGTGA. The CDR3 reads CASSLGGTSGNEQFF. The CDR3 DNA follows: TGTGCCAGCAGCTTAGGAGGGACTAGCGGCAATGAGCAGTTCTTC.

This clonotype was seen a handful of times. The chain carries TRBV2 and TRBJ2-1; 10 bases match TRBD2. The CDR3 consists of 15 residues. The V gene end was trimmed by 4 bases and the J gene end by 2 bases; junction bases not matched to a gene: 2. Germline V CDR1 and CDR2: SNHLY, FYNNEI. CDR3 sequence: CASSVSGRAYNEQFF. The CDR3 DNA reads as TGTGCCAGCAGTGTAAGCGGGAGGGCCTACAATGAGCAGTTCTTC.

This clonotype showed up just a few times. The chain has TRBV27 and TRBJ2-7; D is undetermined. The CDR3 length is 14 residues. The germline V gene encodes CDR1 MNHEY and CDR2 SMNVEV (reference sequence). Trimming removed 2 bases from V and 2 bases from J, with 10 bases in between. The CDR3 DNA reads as TGTGCCAGCAGTTTAACAACGCTACCCTACGAGCAGTACTTC. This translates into CASSLTTLPYEQYF.

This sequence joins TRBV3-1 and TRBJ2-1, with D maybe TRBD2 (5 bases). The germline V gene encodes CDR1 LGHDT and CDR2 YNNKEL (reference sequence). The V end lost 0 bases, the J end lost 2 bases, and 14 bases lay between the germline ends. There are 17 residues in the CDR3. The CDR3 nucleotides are TGTGCCAGCAGCCAAGATCTGCGGGTGAGGCCCTACAATGAGCAGTTCTTC. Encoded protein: CASSQDLRVRPYNEQFF.

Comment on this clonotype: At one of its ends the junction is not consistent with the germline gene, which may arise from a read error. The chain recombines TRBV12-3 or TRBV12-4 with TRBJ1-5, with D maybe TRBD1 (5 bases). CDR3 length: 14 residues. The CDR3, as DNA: TGTGCCAGCAGCCGGCGGGACCCCGGGCAGCACCAGCATTTT. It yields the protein CASSRRDPGQHQHF.